This T cell receptor (beta chain) stems from a study of shared clonotypes between healthy human individuals. Genomic DNA from unsorted samples was obtained from around 99 million PBMCs (per sample). Germline V CDR1 and CDR2: GTSNPN, SVGIG (reference sequence). The CDR3 runs 13 residues. Trimming shortened V by 5 bases and J by 5 bases, and 13 bases separated the two germline ends. The team ran DNA from unsorted PBMCs on ten immunoSEQ deep assay plates for sequencing. Authors' data handling: Junction-only immunoSEQ data arrived without quality scores, meaning filtering differed. Using immunoSEQ multiplex PCR, the repertoire was profiled, and TCRdb retains in-frame clones only, with some absent. The DNA was the basis for D and trimming; V, J and clone size are from that table. The repertoire holds fewer than 600,000 clones, with just over 75% as singletons.

This receptor was identified in a woman between 40 and 50 years old in good health. Some clones in this sample may be carry-over from other donors' samples. The chain couples TRBV30 to TRBJ2-1; D is undetermined. The sample consisted of PBMCs. The CDR3 DNA follows: TGTGCCTGGTGGACGGCTATAGACAATGAGCAGTTCTTC. This gives the protein CAWWTAIDNEQFF.